The rows below give T cell receptor beta chains drawn from one sample of a study of PD-1 blockade in classical Hodgkin lymphoma. TCRdb keeps only in-frame clones here, not all; method: immunoSEQ multiplex PCR. The sample has 120,000 to 150,000 clones, just under 80% seen once. The sample was peripheral blood mononuclear cells (PBMCs), taken before the second cycle of nivolumab. Source of these receptors: a human donor with classical Hodgkin lymphoma. Each CDR3 is given with its conserved first and last residue. Where a row states a size, it is once, few, many or the class of an expanded clone; other rows omit it.

v_gene | abundance | CDR3aa
TRBV6-5 | - | CASSPRAGMNTEAFF
TRBV6-5 | - | CASSPGTGNEKLFF
TRBV2 | few | CASGDRTRSGELFF
TRBV5-6 | - | CASSPPTSFEQYF
TRBV7-6 | - | CASSLQGGQNTGELFF
TRBV7-3 | - | CASSWAGADTQYF
TRBV28 | - | CASSFAVNSNQPQHF
TRBV19 | - | CASSIWGTRGNQPQHF
TRBV18 | few | CASSPPVRYYEQYF
TRBV6-5 | - | CAIGTPTYEQYF
TRBV6-5 | - | CASSRTGGTEAFF